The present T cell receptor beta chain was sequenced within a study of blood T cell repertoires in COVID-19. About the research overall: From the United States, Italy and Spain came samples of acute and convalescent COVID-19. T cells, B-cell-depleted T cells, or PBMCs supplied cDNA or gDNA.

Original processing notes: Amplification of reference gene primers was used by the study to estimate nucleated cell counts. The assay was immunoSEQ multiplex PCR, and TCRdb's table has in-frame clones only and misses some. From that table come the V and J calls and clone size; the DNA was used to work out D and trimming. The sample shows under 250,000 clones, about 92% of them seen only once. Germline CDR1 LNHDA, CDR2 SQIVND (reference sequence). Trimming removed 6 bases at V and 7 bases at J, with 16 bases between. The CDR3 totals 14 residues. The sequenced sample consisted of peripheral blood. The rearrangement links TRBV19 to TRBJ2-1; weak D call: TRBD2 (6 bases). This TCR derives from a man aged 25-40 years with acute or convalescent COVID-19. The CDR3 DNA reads TGTGCCAGTAGACAAATGGCAGGGAGGAATGAGCAGTTCTTC. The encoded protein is CASRQMAGRNEQFF.